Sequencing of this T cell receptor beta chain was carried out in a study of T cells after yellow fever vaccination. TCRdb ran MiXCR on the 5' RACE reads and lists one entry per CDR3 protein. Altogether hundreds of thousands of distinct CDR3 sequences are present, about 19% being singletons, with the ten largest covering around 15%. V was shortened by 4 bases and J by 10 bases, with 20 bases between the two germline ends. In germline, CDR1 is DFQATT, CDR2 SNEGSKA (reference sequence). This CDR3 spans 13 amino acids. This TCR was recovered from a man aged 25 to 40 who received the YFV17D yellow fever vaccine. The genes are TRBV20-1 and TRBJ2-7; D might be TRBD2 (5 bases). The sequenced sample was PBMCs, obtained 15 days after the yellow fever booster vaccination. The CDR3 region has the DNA TGCAGTGCTAACCCTGCGGGTTTTGGATTTCAGTACTTC. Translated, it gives CSANPAGFGFQYF.